This TCR beta chain is drawn from a study of T cell responses to AZD1222 COVID-19 vaccine. Findings and caveats of the study: Sampling that yielded the repertoires occurred only after the peak T cell response. Vaccination with two AZD1222 doses was followed by a rise in Spike-specific TCR breadth and depth.

Turning to this clone: Its antigen is still unknown.

Germline trimming cut 5 bases from V and 7 bases from J; bases unmatched to any gene: 7. The CDR3 is 13 residues long. Germline V gives CDR1 SGHTA, CDR2 FQGTGA. Measured with immunoSEQ multiplex PCR; TCRdb has only the in-frame clones, and not every one. The repertoire consists of roughly 80,000 clones, with just over 90% occurring once and the leading ten covering 4.5%. V gene TRBV7-3 combines with J gene TRBJ1-1, with TRBD1 matching over 7 bases. The sample in question was peripheral blood, obtained on day 0 of MenACWY control vaccination. This TCR was sampled from an adult in good health. CDR3 sequence: CASSPRQGGEAFF. In nucleotides, the CDR3 is TGTGCCAGCAGCCCCCGACAGGGAGGTGAAGCTTTCTTT.